The clone carrying this T cell receptor beta chain was observed a few times. Its antigen is currently unknown. Extraction and reverse transcription of RNA yielded cDNA as the sequencing template. Sequenced by immunoSEQ multiplex PCR; TCRdb stores in-frame clones only, minus some. The sample gives just over 20,000 clones, around 62% of which show up once; less than 5.5% is in the top ten. The sample belongs to a study of CD8+ T cells in alopecia areata. Findings of the study overall: Lesional tissue from the scalp (especially in alopecia totalis/universalis) showed higher clonality than normal scalp.

Trimming left V 7 bases short and J 8 bases short, with 23 bases between. Per germline, CDR1 MDHEN and CDR2 SYDVKM. The CDR3 has 15 residues. About five patients' CD4+ populations were sorted into CD25+CD127- cells. From alopecia areata patients, lesional scalp punch biopsies and peripheral blood were collected. The sorting of PBMCs gave CD4+ and CD8+ T cells. Sequencing was performed on CD4+ Tregs sorted from blood. This chain links TRBV28 with TRBJ1-2, with D possibly being TRBD1 (5 bases). The receptor was isolated from a human donor with alopecia areata. CDR3 loop: CASTTPVTVTHGYTF. CDR3 bases: TGTGCCAGCACCACCCCCGTGACAGTTACCCACGGCTACACCTTC.